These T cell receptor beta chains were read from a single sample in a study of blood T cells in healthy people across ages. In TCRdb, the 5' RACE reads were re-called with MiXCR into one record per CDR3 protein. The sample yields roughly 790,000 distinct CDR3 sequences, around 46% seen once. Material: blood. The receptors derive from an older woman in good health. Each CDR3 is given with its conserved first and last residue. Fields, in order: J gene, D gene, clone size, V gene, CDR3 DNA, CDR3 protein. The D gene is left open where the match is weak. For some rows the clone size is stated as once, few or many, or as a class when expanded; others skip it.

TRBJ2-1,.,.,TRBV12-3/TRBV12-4,TGTGCCAGCAGTTTAATGGCAAGCCGGGTCAATGAGCAGTTCTTC,CASSLMASRVNEQFF
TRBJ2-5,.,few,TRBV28,TGTGCCAGCGGGCAGGGGAGAGAGACCCAGTACTTC,CASGQGRETQYF
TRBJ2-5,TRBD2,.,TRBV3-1,TGTGCCAGCAGCCAGTTCGCGGGAGTGGGGGAGCAGTACTTC,CASSQFAGVGEQYF
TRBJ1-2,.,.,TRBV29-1,TGCAGCGTTGAAGATGGGGCAGGGACCTATGGCTACACCTTC,CSVEDGAGTYGYTF
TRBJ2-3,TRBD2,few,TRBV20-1,TGCAGTGCTAGCATTGGGACTAGCGGGCAAGATACGCAGTATTTT,CSASIGTSGQDTQYF
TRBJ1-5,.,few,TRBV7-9,TGTGCCAGCAGCTCCCACGTTGGTGACCAGCCCCAGCATTTT,CASSSHVGDQPQHF
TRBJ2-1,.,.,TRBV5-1,TGCGCCAGCAGCTTTCGGGGTGACAACAATGAGCAGTTCTTC,CASSFRGDNNEQFF
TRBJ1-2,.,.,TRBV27,TGTGCCAGCAGTCGCCAGGGCGTTCGTGGCTACACCTTC,CASSRQGVRGYTF
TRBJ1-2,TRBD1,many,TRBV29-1,TGCAGCGTCCGGGACAGATATGGCTACACCTTC,CSVRDRYGYTF
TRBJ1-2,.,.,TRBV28,TGTGCCAGCAGTTTACCAAGGACTAACTATGGCTACACCTTC,CASSLPRTNYGYTF